This TCR beta chain was recovered during a study of cytomegalovirus exposure and HLA in healthy donors. Only in-frame clones appear in the TCRdb table, and some are missing; sequencing was by immunoSEQ multiplex PCR. Of approximately 70,000 clones in the sample, less than 95% were seen once. This CDR3 has 15 amino acids. V lost 1 base and J lost 4; bases outside the gene matches: 6. Per the germline V gene, CDR1 is MGHRA and CDR2 is YSYEKL. The sequence came from a woman aged 18-29 years in good health and CMV-seronegative. This chain connects TRBV4-1 to TRBJ1-2; 7 nucleotides line up with TRBD1. The specimen sequenced was PBMCs. CDR3 residues: CASSQAVGQVYGYTF. The CDR3 DNA follows: TGCGCCAGCAGCCAAGCAGTAGGACAGGTCTATGGCTACACCTTC.